These 24 T cell receptor beta chains were sequenced from one sample in a study of blood T cells in healthy people across ages. Alongside a J-beta primer mix, a sample-barcoded 5' primer served in a second PCR lasting roughly 6 to 11 cycles. TCRdb used MiXCR to reprocess the 5' RACE reads, holding one entry per CDR3 protein. The table includes about 970,000 distinct CDR3 sequences, roughly half detected once. Specimen: blood. The origin of the receptors is a woman aged 55-75 years in good health.

This clonotype showed up just once. J is TRBJ2-1 and V is TRBV3-1; maybe TRBD1 (6 bases). V was shortened by 1 base and J by 0 bases, with 10 bases between the two germline ends. The CDR3 totals 16 residues. Germline-derived CDR1 and CDR2 are LGHDT and YNNKEL (reference sequence). The CDR3 sequence is CASSQGRGSSYNEQFF. The CDR3 nucleotides are TGTGCCAGCAGCCAAGGAAGGGGGAGCTCCTACAATGAGCAGTTCTTC.

The chain is built from TRBV29-1 and TRBJ2-7, with 10 positions matching TRBD2. This CDR3 region has 12 residues. The germline V gene encodes CDR1 SQVTM and CDR2 ANQGSEA. V lost 7 bases and J lost 7; bases outside the gene matches: 7. This CDR3 reads CSAGTSDAEQYF. CDR3 DNA: TGCAGCGCCGGGACTAGCGACGCTGAGCAGTACTTC.

This clonotype showed up just a few times. This chain connects TRBV29-1 to TRBJ1-4; D remains ambiguous. Germline V gene sequence: CDR1 SQVTM, CDR2 ANQGSEA. V lost 6 bases and J lost 3, with 8 bases in between. The CDR3 is made up of 12 amino acids. The CDR3 loop reads CSVGSSNEKLFF. CDR3 bases: TGCAGCGTCGGGTCTTCTAATGAAAAACTGTTTTTT.

The J gene is TRBJ2-5, the V gene TRBV28; D could derive from TRBD1 or TRBD2 (5 bases each). This CDR3 has 13 amino acids. The ends were cut back, 3 bases at V and 11 bases at J, with 16 bases in the middle. In germline, CDR1 is MDHEN, CDR2 SYDVKM. CDR3 coding DNA: TGTGCCAGCAGTTTGCGGACACCGGGGACGCAGTACTTC. Its protein is CASSLRTPGTQYF. Full variable domain (remainder filled in from reference TRBV28 and TRBJ2-5): DVKVTQSSRYLVKRTGEKVFLECVQDMDHENMFWYRQDPGLGLRLIYFSYDVKMKEKGDIPEGYSVSREKKERFSLILESASTNQTSMYLCASSLRTPGTQYFGPGTRLLVL.

In this sample, this clonotype turned up a few times. CDR3 in amino acids: CASGRTDDTQYF. In nucleotides, the CDR3 is TGTGCCAGCGGCCGGACGGATGATACGCAGTATTTT. J is TRBJ2-3 and V is TRBV27; D is uncertain. CDR1 and CDR2 (germline): MNHEY, SMNVEV (reference sequence). Trimming stripped 8 bases from V and 6 bases from J, with 12 bases between. This CDR3 is built from 12 residues.

J is TRBJ2-7 and V is TRBV20-1; D uncertain. The germline gives CDR1 DFQATT, CDR2 SNEGSKA (reference sequence). V lost 0 bases to trimming and J lost 7 bases, with 13 bases between them. The length of the CDR3 is 13 residues. The CDR3 DNA follows: TGCAGTGCTAGAGATTTCGTAAACAATGAGCAGTACTTC. Translating it yields CSARDFVNNEQYF.

This clonotype was observed a handful of times. The J gene is TRBJ2-7, the V gene TRBV15; D is unresolved. V shed 3 bases and J shed 3 bases, with 12 bases lying between them. The CDR3 runs to 14 residues. CDR1 is LNHNV, CDR2 YYDKDF, per germline (reference sequence). This CDR3 reads CATSRDRNNYEQYF. CDR3 coding DNA: TGTGCCACCAGCAGGGATCGGAACAACTACGAGCAGTACTTC. Full variable domain (remainder filled in from reference TRBV15 and TRBJ2-7): DAMVIQNPRYQVTQFGKPVTLSCSQTLNHNVMYWYQQKSSQAPKLLFHYYDKDFNNEADTPDNFQSRRPNTSFCFLDIRSPGLGDTAMYLCATSRDRNNYEQYFGPGTRLTVT.

This clonotype has just a few counts. The chain combines TRBV15 with TRBJ1-4; 8 bases align to TRBD1. V lost 5 bases and J lost 8; bases outside the gene matches: 10. The V gene's germline CDR1 is LNHNV and CDR2 YYDKDF (reference sequence). The CDR3 extends over 15 amino acids. CDR3 protein: CATSAVGDRLEKLFF. The CDR3 nucleotides are TGTGCCACCAGCGCAGTTGGGGACAGGCTAGAAAAACTGTTTTTT.

The rearrangement uses TRBV10-3 and TRBJ1-2, with D possibly matching TRBD1 (6 bases). Per the germline V gene, CDR1 is ENHRY and CDR2 is SYGVKD. The CDR3 totals 14 residues. The germline V and J ends were trimmed by 3 bases and 6 bases, with 14 bases remaining between them. The CDR3, as DNA: TGTGCCATCAGTGACGGGCAGGGGATGGATGGCTACACCTTC. Residues: CAISDGQGMDGYTF.

The chain couples TRBV28 to TRBJ1-5; 9 bases line up with TRBD1. With 5 bases clipped from V and 7 bases from J, the junction kept 3 bases outside the gene matches. Germline CDR1 and CDR2: MDHEN and SYDVKM. This CDR3 region has 13 residues. CDR3 DNA sequence: TGTGCCAGCAGTACAGGGGGCGAACAGCCCCAGCATTTT. Protein sequence: CASSTGGEQPQHF.

V usage is TRBV24-1 and J usage is TRBJ1-4; 7 bases map to TRBD1. This CDR3 has 13 amino acids. Germline V gives CDR1 KGHDR, CDR2 SFDVKD. Trimming took 8 bases from V and 5 from J; bases not matched to a gene: 4. The CDR3 DNA sequence: TGTGCCACCAAAGACAGGGTCAATGAAAAACTGTTTTTT. Translated: CATKDRVNEKLFF.

Points on this clonotype: This clone may be a read error of a much larger clone one base away. The chain combines TRBV20-1 with TRBJ2-5; 8 positions match TRBD1. The germline gives CDR1 DFQATT, CDR2 SNEGSKA (reference sequence). J was trimmed by 11 bases and V by 5 bases; bases with no gene match: 16. The CDR3 totals 14 residues. CDR3 amino acids: CSALPRDRYNEQYF. CDR3 nucleotide sequence: TGCAGTGCTCTGCCCCGGGACAGGTACAATGAGCAGTACTTC.

V and J are TRBV20-1 and TRBJ2-7; maybe TRBD1 (5 bases). The DNA end lines up better with TRBJ2-5; the J call may be wrong. Germline CDR1 DFQATT, CDR2 SNEGSKA (reference sequence). The CDR3 extends over 13 amino acids. CDR3 sequence (DNA): TGCAGTGCTAGGCTCCAGGGTGGCGGGACCCAGTACTTC. Translated, it gives CSARLQGGGTQYF.

V and J are TRBV28 and TRBJ2-3; D is possibly TRBD2 (5 bases). The germline gives CDR1 MDHEN, CDR2 SYDVKM. This CDR3 contains 15 residues. V was cut by 6 bases and J by 4 bases, with 17 bases left in between. For the CDR3, the DNA is TGTGCCAGCAGCCGCCAAGTACTAGTGTCAGATACGCAGTATTTT. This translates into CASSRQVLVSDTQYF.

The chain uses TRBV7-6 and TRBJ2-3, with TRBD1 matching over 9 bases. Per germline, CDR1 SGHVS and CDR2 FNYEAQ. The trim removed 1 base at V and 0 bases at J, leaving 11 bases unmatched. This CDR3 spans 19 amino acids. The CDR3 reads CASSLVPGGQGSSTDTQYF. In nucleotides, the CDR3 is TGTGCCAGCAGCTTAGTACCCGGGGGACAGGGTTCTAGCACAGATACGCAGTATTTT.

The chain couples TRBV4-1 to TRBJ2-1, with 7 positions matching TRBD1. Germline lookup yields CDR1 MGHRA and CDR2 YSYEKL. This CDR3 has 16 amino acids. V lost 8 bases to trimming and J lost 0 bases; unmatched junction nucleotides: 10. This CDR3 is CASGFSGTASYNEQFF. As DNA, the CDR3 is TGCGCCAGCGGTTTTTCCGGGACAGCCTCCTACAATGAGCAGTTCTTC.

The V gene is TRBV6-2 or TRBV6-3, the J gene TRBJ2-7; 8 nucleotides match TRBD2. V lost 2 bases to trimming and J lost 3 bases; unmatched junction nucleotides: 18. The germline gives CDR1 MNHEY, CDR2 SVGEGT. CDR3 length equals 19 residues. The CDR3: CASSYLAVNSGNTHYEQYF. The CDR3 DNA reads as TGTGCCAGCAGTTACCTGGCAGTTAATAGCGGGAATACACACTACGAGCAGTACTTC.

This clonotype was seen just once. The chain has TRBV20-1 and TRBJ2-3; D perhaps matches TRBD2 (6 bases). CDR3 length: 13 amino acids. V lost 6 bases and J lost 4, with 14 bases in between. Germline-derived CDR1 and CDR2 are DFQATT and SNEGSKA (reference sequence). The CDR3 sequence is CSAMITGADTQYF. As DNA, the CDR3 is TGCAGTGCCATGATAACGGGAGCAGATACGCAGTATTTT.

This chain connects TRBV28 to TRBJ1-5, with a possible D match to TRBD1 (5 bases). This CDR3 spans 15 amino acids. Trimming removed 2 bases from V and 4 bases from J, with 12 bases in between. Germline CDR1 is MDHEN and CDR2 is SYDVKM. The CDR3 protein is CASSLRGAFNQPQHF. The CDR3 nucleotides are TGTGCCAGCAGTTTAAGGGGAGCGTTTAATCAGCCCCAGCATTTT.

The J gene is TRBJ2-3, the V gene TRBV3-1; maybe TRBD1 (6 bases). Germline loops: CDR1 LGHDT, CDR2 YNNKEL (reference sequence). V dropped 5 bases and J dropped 10 bases, with 13 bases sitting between them. The CDR3 runs to 12 residues. DNA of the CDR3: TGTGCCAGCAGCGCCAGGACAGACCCGCAGTATTTT. Residues: CASSARTDPQYF.

This clonotype showed up just a few times. This CDR3 is CASSPRYSYEQYF. The CDR3 DNA is TGTGCCAGCAGTCCTAGATATTCCTACGAGCAGTACTTC. This sequence joins TRBV27 and TRBJ2-7; D uncertain. Germline V lookup: CDR1 MNHEY, CDR2 SMNVEV (reference sequence). The length of the CDR3 is 13 residues. The ends were cut back, 5 bases at V and 1 base at J, with 9 bases in the middle.

This sequence joins TRBV19 and TRBJ2-4; D remains unclear. The J call may be incorrect, as the DNA end agrees better with TRBJ2-7. From germline, CDR1 is LNHDA and CDR2 SQIVND (reference sequence). The CDR3 loop spans 14 amino acids. The CDR3: CASSPALPFGEQYF. CDR3 coding DNA: TGTGCCAGTTCCCCTGCACTTCCTTTTGGCGAGCAGTACTTC.

V is TRBV2 and J is TRBJ2-1; possibly TRBD2 for D (5 bases). Trimming stripped 8 bases from V and 6 bases from J, with 11 bases between. The CDR3 length is 12 residues. Per germline, CDR1 SNHLY and CDR2 FYNNEI. CDR3 loop: CASGRSGNEQFF. DNA for the CDR3: TGTGCCAGCGGACGGAGCGGCAATGAGCAGTTCTTC.

This CDR3 reads CASSSPGREGLDEQYF. CDR3 DNA sequence: TGTGCCAGCAGTTCACCGGGGCGGGAGGGCCTCGATGAGCAGTACTTC. The gene calls are TRBV12-3 or TRBV12-4 and TRBJ2-5; 9 bases agree with TRBD2. CDR3 length: 16 amino acids. J lost 11 bases, V lost 4 bases, and 17 bases had no gene match.